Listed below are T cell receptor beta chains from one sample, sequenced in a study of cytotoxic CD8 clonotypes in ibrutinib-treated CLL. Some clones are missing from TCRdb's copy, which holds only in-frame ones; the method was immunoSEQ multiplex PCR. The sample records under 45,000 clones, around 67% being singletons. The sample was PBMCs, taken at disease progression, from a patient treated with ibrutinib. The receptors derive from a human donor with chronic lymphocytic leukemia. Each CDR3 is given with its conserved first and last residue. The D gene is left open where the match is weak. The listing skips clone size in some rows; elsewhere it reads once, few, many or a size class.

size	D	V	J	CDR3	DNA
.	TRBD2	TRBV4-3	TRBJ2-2	CASSQDWPGLAGGELFF	TGCGCCAGCAGCCAAGATTGGCCTGGACTAGCGGGAGGGGAGCTGTTTTTT
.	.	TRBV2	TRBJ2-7	CASQLEGYEQYF	TGTGCCAGCCAGTTGGAGGGCTACGAGCAGTACTTC
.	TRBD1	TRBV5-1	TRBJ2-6	CASSTGDSSGANVLTF	TGCGCCAGCAGCACCGGGGACAGCTCTGGGGCCAACGTCCTGACTTTC
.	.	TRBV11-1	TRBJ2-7	CASSLLKRASSYEQYF	TGTGCCAGCAGCCTCCTCAAGCGGGCATCATCCTACGAGCAGTACTTC
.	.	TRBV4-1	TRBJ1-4	CASSPYQGINEKLFF	TGCGCCAGCAGCCCCTACCAGGGGATTAATGAAAAACTGTTTTTT
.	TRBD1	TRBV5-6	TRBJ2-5	CASSRREDRGETQYF	TGTGCCAGCAGCAGAAGGGAGGACAGGGGCGAGACCCAGTACTTC
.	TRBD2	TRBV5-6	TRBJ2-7	CASSQIAGGPTYEQYF	TGTGCCAGCAGCCAGATAGCGGGAGGGCCGACCTACGAGCAGTACTTC
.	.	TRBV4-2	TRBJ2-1	CASSQDFMVNEQFF	TGTGCCAGCAGCCAAGATTTCATGGTCAATGAGCAGTTCTTC
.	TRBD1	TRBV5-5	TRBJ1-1	CASSWGDRGNEAFF	TGTGCCAGCAGCTGGGGGGACAGGGGCAATGAAGCTTTCTTT
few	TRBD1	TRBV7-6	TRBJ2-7	CASSADRGLIEQYF	TGTGCCAGCAGCGCGGACAGGGGGCTAATCGAGCAGTACTTC
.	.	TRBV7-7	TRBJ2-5	CASSPGPIEETQYF	TGTGCTAGCAGCCCTGGCCCTATCGAAGAGACCCAGTACTTC
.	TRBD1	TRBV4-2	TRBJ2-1	CASSQVGKAGGFDEQFF	TGTGCCAGCAGCCAAGTTGGCAAGGCAGGGGGCTTTGATGAGCAGTTCTTC
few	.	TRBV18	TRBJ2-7	CASSRSAKWEISEQYF	TGTGCCAGCTCACGGTCCGCTAAGTGGGAGATCAGCGAGCAGTACTTC
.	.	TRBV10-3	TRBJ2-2	CAISGYPGELFF	TGTGCCATCAGTGGGTACCCCGGGGAGCTGTTTTTT
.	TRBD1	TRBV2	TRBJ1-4	CASSIPTGTGSEKLFF	TGTGCCAGCAGTATACCAACCGGGACAGGTAGTGAAAAACTGTTTTTT
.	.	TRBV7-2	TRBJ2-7	CASSLLGLAGQDEQYF	TGTGCCAGCAGCTTACTTGGGCTGGCGGGTCAGGACGAGCAGTACTTC
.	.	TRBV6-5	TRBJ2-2	CASSSGGGTGELFF	TGTGCCAGCAGTTCCGGGGGTGGGACCGGGGAGCTGTTTTTT
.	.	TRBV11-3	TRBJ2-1	CASSSGANSYNEQFF	TGTGCCAGCAGCTCCGGGGCCAACTCCTACAATGAGCAGTTCTTC
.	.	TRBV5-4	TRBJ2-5	CASGQGVGETQYF	TGTGCCAGCGGGCAGGGAGTCGGGGAGACCCAGTACTTC
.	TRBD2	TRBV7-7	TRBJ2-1	CASSTGLGYNEQFF	TGTGCTAGCAGCACGGGACTAGGGTACAATGAGCAGTTCTTC
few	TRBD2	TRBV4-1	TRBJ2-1	CASSQGLADYNEQFF	TGCGCCAGCAGCCAAGGACTAGCGGACTACAATGAGCAGTTCTTC
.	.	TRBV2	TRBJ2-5	CASSWDKETQYF	TGTGCCAGCAGTTGGGACAAAGAGACCCAGTACTTC
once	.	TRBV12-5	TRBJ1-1	CASGSPPPGPRGNTEAFF	TGTGCTAGTGGTTCCCCTCCCCCCGGGCCTCGAGGCAACACTGAAGCTTTCTTT
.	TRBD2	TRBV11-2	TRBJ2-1	CASSPPGLGWEQFF	TGTGCCAGCAGCCCCCCGGGACTAGGGTGGGAGCAGTTCTTC
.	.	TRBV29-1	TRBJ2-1	CGGGQDPYNEQFF	TGCGGAGGGGGCCAGGACCCCTACAATGAGCAGTTCTTC
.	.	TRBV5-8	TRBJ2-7	CASSIWGHYEQYF	TGTGCCAGCAGCATCTGGGGCCATTACGAGCAGTACTTC
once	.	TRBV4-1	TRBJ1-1	CASSQINRRGTEAFF	TGCGCCAGCAGCCAAATAAACAGAAGGGGCACTGAAGCTTTCTTT
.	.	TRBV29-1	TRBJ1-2	CSVPTARTVQNYGYTF	TGCAGCGTTCCTACCGCGCGGACAGTCCAGAACTATGGCTACACCTTC
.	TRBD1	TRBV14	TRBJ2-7	CASSRPTGVRTGEQYF	TGTGCCAGCAGCCGCCCGACAGGGGTTAGGACGGGCGAGCAGTACTTC
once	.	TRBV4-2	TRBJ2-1	CASSSSQGRHNEQFF	TGTGCCAGCAGCTCAAGCCAAGGCCGCCACAATGAGCAGTTCTTC
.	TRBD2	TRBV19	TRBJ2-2	CASSVPGLAVSELFF	TGTGCCAGTAGTGTCCCGGGACTAGCGGTAAGTGAGCTGTTTTTT
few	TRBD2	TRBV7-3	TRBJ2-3	CASSSSGRDSDTQYF	TGTGCCAGCAGCTCTAGCGGGAGAGACTCAGATACGCAGTATTTT
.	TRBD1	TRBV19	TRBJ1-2	CASSTGTGGWGYTF	TGTGCCAGTAGTACTGGGACAGGGGGTTGGGGCTACACCTTC
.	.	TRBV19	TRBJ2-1	CASSGDYNEQFF	TGTGCCAGTAGTGGGGACTACAATGAGCAGTTCTTC
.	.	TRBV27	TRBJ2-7	CASSRRTGGGSYEQYF	TGTGCCAGCAGTCGCCGCACAGGGGGGGGTTCGTACGAGCAGTACTTC
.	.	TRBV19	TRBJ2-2	CASSQTPGGTGELFF	TGTGCCAGTAGTCAGACCCCAGGAGGGACCGGGGAGCTGTTTTTT
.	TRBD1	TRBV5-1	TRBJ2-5	CASSERTGSTRETQYF	TGCGCCAGCAGCGAACGGACAGGCTCCACCCGAGAGACCCAGTACTTC
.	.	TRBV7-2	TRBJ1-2	CASSSSTGPNFDGYTF	TGTGCCAGCAGCTCAAGCACAGGGCCAAATTTTGATGGCTACACCTTC
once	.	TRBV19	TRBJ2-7	CASSPQGRLYEQYF	TGTGCCAGTAGTCCCCAAGGACGACTCTACGAGCAGTACTTC
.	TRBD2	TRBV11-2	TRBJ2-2	CASSAGLGPYYNEELFF	TGTGCCAGCAGCGCTGGACTAGGCCCATACTATAATGAGGAGCTGTTTTTT
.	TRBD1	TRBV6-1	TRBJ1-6	CASSLDRGNSPLHF	TGTGCCAGCAGCTTGGACAGGGGAAATTCACCCCTCCACTTT
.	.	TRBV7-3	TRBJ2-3	CASSFRASADTQYF	TGTGCCAGCAGCTTCCGAGCGTCCGCGGATACGCAGTATTTT
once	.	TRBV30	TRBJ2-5	CAWTEVGETQYF	TGTGCCTGGACGGAGGTCGGAGAGACCCAGTACTTC
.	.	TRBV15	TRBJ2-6	CATSRDLGSGANVLTF	TGTGCCACCAGCAGAGATTTGGGTTCTGGGGCCAACGTCCTGACTTTC
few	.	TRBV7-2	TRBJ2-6	CASSSSEGGANVLTF	TGTGCCAGCAGCTCCTCGGAAGGGGGGGCCAACGTCCTGACTTTC
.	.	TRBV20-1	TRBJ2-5	CSALVLKTQYF	TGCAGTGCTCTAGTTTTGAAGACCCAGTACTTC
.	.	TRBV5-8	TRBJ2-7	CASSLNTGYEQYF	TGTGCCAGCAGCTTGAACACAGGCTACGAGCAGTACTTC
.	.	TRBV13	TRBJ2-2	CASSLTGELFF	TGTGCCAGCAGCTTAACTGGGGAGCTGTTTTTT
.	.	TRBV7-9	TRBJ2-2	CASSWPGLQNDGELFF	TGTGCCAGCAGCTGGCCGGGACTTCAAAACGACGGGGAGCTGTTTTTT
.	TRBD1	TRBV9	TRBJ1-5	CASSSTGDSNQPQHF	TGTGCCAGCAGCTCCACAGGGGATAGCAATCAGCCCCAGCATTTT
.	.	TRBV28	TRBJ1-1	CASSFAEGTFF	.
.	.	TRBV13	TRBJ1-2	CASSQINSRRFGYTF	TGTGCCAGCAGCCAAATAAACAGTCGTCGTTTTGGCTACACCTTC
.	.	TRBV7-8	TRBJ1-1	CASSFNGNTEAFF	TGTGCCAGCAGCTTTAACGGGAACACTGAAGCTTTCTTT
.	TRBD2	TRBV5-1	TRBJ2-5	CASSPGLADQETQYF	TGCGCCAGCAGCCCAGGACTAGCGGACCAAGAGACCCAGTACTTC
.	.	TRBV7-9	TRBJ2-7	CASSTSTSGSRKQYF	.